This T cell receptor beta chain was found in a study of blood T cell repertoires in COVID-19. V was pared by 0 bases and J by 2 bases, with 3 bases between. This CDR3 is built from 13 residues. Per germline, CDR1 MNHEY and CDR2 SVGEGT. The table came from immunoSEQ multiplex PCR; TCRdb's copy has only in-frame clones and leaves some out. The table shows about 80,000 clones, with approximately 88% occurring only once. The chain combines TRBV6-2 or TRBV6-3 with TRBJ2-3; D uncertain. This sequence was found in a woman older than 75 with acute or convalescent COVID-19. Material for sequencing was peripheral blood. CDR3 loop: CASSYSFTDTQYF. The CDR3 coding sequence is TGTGCCAGCAGTTACTCCTTCACAGATACGCAGTATTTT.